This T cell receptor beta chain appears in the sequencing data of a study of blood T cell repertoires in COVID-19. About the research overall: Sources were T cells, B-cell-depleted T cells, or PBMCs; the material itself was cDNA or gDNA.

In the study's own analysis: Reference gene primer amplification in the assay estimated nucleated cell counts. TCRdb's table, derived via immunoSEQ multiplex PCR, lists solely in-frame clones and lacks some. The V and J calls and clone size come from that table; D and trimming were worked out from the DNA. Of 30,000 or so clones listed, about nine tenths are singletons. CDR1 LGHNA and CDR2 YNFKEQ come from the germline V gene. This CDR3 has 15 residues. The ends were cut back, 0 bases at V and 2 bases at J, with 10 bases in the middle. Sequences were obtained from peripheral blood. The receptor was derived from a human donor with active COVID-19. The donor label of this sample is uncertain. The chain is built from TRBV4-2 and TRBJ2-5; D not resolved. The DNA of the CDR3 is TGTGCCAGCAGCCAAGATTGGGCCAGACAAGAGACCCAGTACTTC. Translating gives CASSQDWARQETQYF.